This TCR beta chain was obtained from a study of CD8 T cells in ankylosing spondylitis (dated by TCRdb to 2015 to 2018). Regarding the study in general: The study set out to find disease-linked TCR variants by profiling T cell receptor beta repertoires in ankylosing spondylitis patients and healthy donors. The full study cohort was made up of 25 ankylosing spondylitis patients and roughly 100 healthy donors. Peripheral blood was sampled, and synovial fluid was also collected from ankylosing spondylitis patients.

The sequencing machine was an Illumina HiSeq 2500. Quantitative 5'-RACE with molecular barcodes was used to prepare TCR beta libraries. The study's own analysis went as follows. A new computational method, built on a probabilistic model of VDJ rearrangement, was used to identify disease-linked TCR variants. TCRdb reran the public reads through fastp at Q25 and MiXCR, keeping productive beta chains. Identical CDR3 protein sequences are pooled into one entry, listed with their most common genes and DNA. The authors' filters were not applied to this entry. This sample gives about 310,000 distinct CDR3 sequences in total; under 25% of them show up just once. Clones ranked in the top ten supply 3.5% of the sample. Overall results and qualifications from the work: According to the report, matched synovial fluid samples from ankylosing spondylitis patients were significantly enriched for the disease-linked clones. The disease-linked clones had a CD8+ phenotype and were found at relatively low frequencies in peripheral blood. A TCR beta motif made up of fewer than 10 highly homologous amino acid variants appeared to be characteristic of blood from ankylosing spondylitis patients. Some of the motif variants had been reported before in the synovial fluid and blood of reactive arthritis patients, a finding that suggests common disease-initiation mechanisms.

With respect to this clonotype: No cognate antigen has been identified for it. No base-level quality is on record; no much larger clone is a single base apart.

The CDR3 runs 11 residues from the cysteine to the phenylalanine. Just the 33-base CDR3 DNA is kept, in frame starting at base 1. V is pared back by 3 bases and J by 6 bases, with 6 bases lying between the germline termini. Sequencing was carried out using blood, either unsorted or a sorted T cell fraction (not recorded which). This chain is built from TRBV12-3 or TRBV12-4 and TRBJ2-7, with an unclear D gene assignment. This TCR was recovered from a female donor with ankylosing spondylitis or in good health (not recorded which). The CDR3 protein sequence reads: CASSFIGEQYF. The nucleotide sequence is given as TGTGCCAGCAGTTTTATAGGCGAGCAGTACTTC.